The source of this T cell receptor (beta chain) is a study of identical twins. TCRdb called the 5' RACE reads again in MiXCR, with one record for every CDR3 protein. The table lists about 280,000 distinct CDR3 sequences, roughly 8.6% of them singletons. CDR3 length: 17 residues. Germline V CDR1 and CDR2: SGHDT, YYEEEE. The trim removed 4 bases at V and 1 base at J, leaving 11 bases unmatched. This clonotype turned up a few times. The antigen is undetermined. There were only healthy Caucasians among the donors. Points from the study as a whole: In drawing conclusions, the study used cross-sectional statistical analysis and did not follow the same donors. Insertions were reduced in abundant cord blood beta clonotypes but not in memory repertoires.

These data were also filed under a second study, of yellow fever vaccine responses in identical twins. This second report adds: Twins' vaccine T cell responses reportedly seemed partly convergent and partly personalized.

This TCR was sampled from a woman under 30 in good health. Source material: memory (CD45RO+) T cells sorted from blood. This chain connects TRBV5-6 to TRBJ1-3, with 7 bases fitting TRBD1. The CDR3 is CASSQTGTESSGNTIYF. CDR3 bases: TGTGCCAGCAGCCAGACCGGGACAGAATCTTCTGGAAACACCATATATTTT.